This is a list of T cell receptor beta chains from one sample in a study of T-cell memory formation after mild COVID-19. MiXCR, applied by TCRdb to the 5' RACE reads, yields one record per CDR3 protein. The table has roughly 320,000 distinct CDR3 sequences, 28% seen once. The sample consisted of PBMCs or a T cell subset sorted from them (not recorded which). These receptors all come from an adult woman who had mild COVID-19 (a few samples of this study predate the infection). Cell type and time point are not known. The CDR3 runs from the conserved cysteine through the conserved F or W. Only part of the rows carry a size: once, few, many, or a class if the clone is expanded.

CDR3: CASPKEVSGANVLTF
V: TRBV18
size: .
J: TRBJ2-6

CDR3: CSVIGVGEGEQYF
V: TRBV29-1
size: .
J: TRBJ2-7

CDR3: CASSLRPATGELFF
V: TRBV7-3
size: .
J: TRBJ2-2

CDR3: CASSPYRRTDTQYF
V: TRBV7-2
size: .
J: TRBJ2-3

CDR3: CASSLVGAQTEAFF
V: TRBV5-4
size: .
J: TRBJ1-1

CDR3: CATSTRPQMGEQYF
V: TRBV15
size: few
J: TRBJ2-7

CDR3: CASSPRGRGTDTQYF
V: TRBV7-9
size: few
J: TRBJ2-3

CDR3: CASSGTTDGYTF
V: TRBV5-4
size: .
J: TRBJ1-2

CDR3: CASSPLIPGTDLSNYGYTF
V: TRBV5-5
size: .
J: TRBJ1-2

CDR3: CSVEDASGGETQYF
V: TRBV29-1
size: .
J: TRBJ2-5

CDR3: CSARGRVAEQFF
V: TRBV20-1
size: .
J: TRBJ2-1

CDR3: CAISGQVAGGSTDTQYF
V: TRBV10-3
size: .
J: TRBJ2-3

CDR3: CASSQEVVGPAIYF
V: TRBV4-2
size: .
J: TRBJ1-3

CDR3: CSARLAGPPYEQYF
V: TRBV20-1
size: .
J: TRBJ2-7

CDR3: CASSSTGGGEQYF
V: TRBV6-2/TRBV6-3
size: many
J: TRBJ2-7